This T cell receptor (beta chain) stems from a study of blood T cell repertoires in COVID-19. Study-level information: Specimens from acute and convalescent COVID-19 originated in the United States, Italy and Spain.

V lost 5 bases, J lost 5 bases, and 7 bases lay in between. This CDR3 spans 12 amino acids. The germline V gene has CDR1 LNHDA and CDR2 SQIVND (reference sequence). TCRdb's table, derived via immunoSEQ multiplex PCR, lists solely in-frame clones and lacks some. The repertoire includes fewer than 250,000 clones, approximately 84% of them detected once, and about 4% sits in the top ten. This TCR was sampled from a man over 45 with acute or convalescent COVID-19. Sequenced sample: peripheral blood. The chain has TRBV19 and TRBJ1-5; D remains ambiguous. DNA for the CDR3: TGTGCCAGTAGTCCCCACTATCAGCCCCAGCATTTT. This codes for CASSPHYQPQHF.